The sequence of this T cell receptor (beta chain) was determined in a study of CD8 T cells in Susac syndrome. CDR1 is LNHDA, CDR2 SQIVND, per germline (reference sequence). CDR3 length: 17 amino acids. Trimming removed 4 bases at V and 1 base at J, with 19 bases between. A quantity of about 0.45 to 1 ug RNA underwent reverse transcription using random hexamers. One entry per CDR3 protein, called by TCRdb with MiXCR from the immunoSEQ multiplex PCR reads. The data show over 300,000 distinct CDR3 sequences, with 90% to 95% seen just once and roughly 0.07% held by the top ten. Sequencing targeted TCR beta in T cells from blood (CD8+ and CD4+). Patients with stable or active relapsing-remitting disease, all of them treatment-naive, made up the multiple sclerosis controls. TEMRA cells were FACS-enriched, unlike CD8+ and CD4+ T cells, which were negatively isolated.

This receptor was taken from a human donor with multiple sclerosis. The source material was CD4+ T cells from PBMCs. This chain joins TRBV19 and TRBJ1-2; D is ambiguous. The CDR3: CASSTRRNSPRNYGYTF. The CDR3 nucleotides are TGTGCCAGTAGTACCAGGAGGAATTCCCCCCGTAACTATGGCTACACCTTC.